This TCR beta chain was captured by sequencing in a study of early T cells in non-severe SARS-CoV-2 infection. Overall study: The authors sequenced bulk RNA from unsorted whole blood, leaving chains unpaired.

Individual cDNA molecules each received unique molecular identifiers attached to them. One entry per CDR3 protein results from TCRdb running MiXCR on the 5' RACE reads. Of approximately 66,000 distinct CDR3 sequences in the sample, 12% are singletons; the top ten hold about 1.2%. The sample holds many counts of this clonotype. This CDR3 region has 15 residues. Germline values: CDR1 PRHDT, CDR2 FYEKMQ (reference sequence). Trimming removed 2 bases from V and 3 bases from J, with 12 bases in between. The V and J genes are TRBV13 and TRBJ2-3, with D possibly called TRBD1 or TRBD2 (5 bases each). The TCR was taken from an adult who was a healthcare worker with PCR-confirmed SARS-CoV-2 infection or an uninfected control (not recorded which). The donor label of this sample is uncertain. The sequenced sample was whole blood, obtained at baseline. The CDR3 loop reads CASSLKGSGTDTQYF. Here the CDR3 DNA reads TGTGCCAGCAGCTTAAAGGGGTCGGGGACAGATACGCAGTATTTT.